This TCR beta chain emerged from a study of blood T cell repertoires in COVID-19 (dated by TCRdb to the early 2020s). About the full investigation: Samples from collaborators originated in the United States, Italy and Spain and spanned both the acute and convalescent phases of COVID-19. HLA class I and class II types, where available, came from metadata supplied by the sample provider rather than from assay-based typing. The material from the prospective study consisted of cDNA or gDNA derived from T cells, B-cell-depleted T cells, or PBMCs. Subjects who had been exposed to COVID-19, were actively infected with it, or had recovered from it provided the deeply sampled blood TCRbeta repertoires that made up the dataset. The repertoires were released in a freely available public database intended as a resource for research on the immune response to SARS-CoV-2. Samples were obtained from the ongoing ImmuneRACE study (first 160 participants) and from some 1,200 subjects provided by 6 global collaborators. A de-identified subject ID, COVID-19 status, age in years and sex were almost always included in the sample metadata.

Concerning this clone: The antigen this receptor binds is unknown. Base-call qualities are not available, and no considerably larger clone is one nucleotide away.

Collaborating institutions collected whole blood in K2EDTA tubes following their own protocols. For TCRbeta analysis, collaborators shipped samples in one of three forms: frozen whole blood, isolated PBMCs, or DNA extracted from either of those sample types. What the study reported, not specific to this receptor: How much clinical and demographic metadata was included differed by source and by participant, and the metadata was provided uncurated.

TCRbeta CDR3 regions were amplified from genomic DNA by means of the immunoSEQ Assay, a bias-controlled multiplex PCR. Per the authors' processing: The number of nucleated cells in each sample was estimated from the amplification of reference gene primers within the assay. Sequence reads were collapsed and filtered to measure the absolute abundance of every unique TCRbeta CDR3 rearrangement. For each sample, productive Simpson clonality was calculated by taking the square root of Simpson's diversity index across productive rearrangements. TCRdb holds this immuneACCESS table with in-frame rearrangements only. Some clones are missing; in checked studies, unresolved V genes explain under half, and the rest has no known cause. V and J calls and clone size are those listed in that table; D and trimming were worked out from the DNA. A total of about 29,000 clones appear in this sample, roughly nine tenths of them only once. The top ten clones comprise about 9.9% of the sample.

The germline V gene specifies MDHEN as CDR1 and SYDVKM as CDR2. Clipping removes 6 bases from V and 3 bases from J, with 1 as the unmatched junction base count. Reading from cysteine to phenylalanine, the CDR3 counts 13 amino acids. Only the CDR3 DNA is retained, 39 bases long and in frame from the first base. The material sequenced was peripheral blood. This clonotype was obtained from a human donor in a cohort sampled during active COVID-19. Recombination connected TRBV28 to TRBJ2-7; a stretch of 11 junction bases matches TRBD2. The CDR3 protein sequence reads: CASSLAGGYEQYF. At the DNA level, the sequence is TGTGCCAGCAGCCTAGCGGGGGGCTACGAGCAGTACTTC.